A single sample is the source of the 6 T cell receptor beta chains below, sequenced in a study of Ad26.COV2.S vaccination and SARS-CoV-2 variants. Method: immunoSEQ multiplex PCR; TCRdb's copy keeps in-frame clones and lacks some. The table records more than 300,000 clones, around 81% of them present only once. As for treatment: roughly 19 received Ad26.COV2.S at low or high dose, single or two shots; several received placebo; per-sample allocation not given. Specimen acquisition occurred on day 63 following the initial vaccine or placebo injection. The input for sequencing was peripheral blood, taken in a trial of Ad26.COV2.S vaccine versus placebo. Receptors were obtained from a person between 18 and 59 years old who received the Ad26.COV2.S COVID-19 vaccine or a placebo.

The CDR3 spells CASRRIAGGRTGELFF. Written as DNA, the CDR3 is TGTGCCAGCAGACGGATAGCGGGGGGCAGGACCGGGGAGCTGTTTTTT. V and J are TRBV7-9 and TRBJ2-2; TRBD2 agrees at 10 bases. This CDR3 has 16 amino acids. Germline values: CDR1 SEHNR, CDR2 FQNEAQ (reference sequence). The ends lost 6 bases at V and 5 bases at J; junction bases unmatched: 9.

The CDR3: CASSVRSGTEYGYTF. The DNA of the CDR3 is TGTGCCAGTAGTGTAAGGTCCGGGACGGAGTATGGCTACACCTTC. The rearrangement links TRBV19 to TRBJ1-2, with a tentative D call TRBD1 (5 bases). Per the germline V gene, CDR1 is LNHDA and CDR2 is SQIVND (reference sequence). CDR3 length equals 15 residues. V dropped 5 bases and J dropped 5 bases, with 18 bases sitting between them.

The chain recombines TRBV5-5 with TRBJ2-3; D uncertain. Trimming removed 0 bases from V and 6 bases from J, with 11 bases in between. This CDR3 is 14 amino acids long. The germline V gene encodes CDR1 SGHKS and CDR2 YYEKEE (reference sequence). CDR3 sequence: CASSLAVFRDTQYF. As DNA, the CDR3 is TGTGCCAGCAGCTTGGCCGTCTTCCGGGATACGCAGTATTTT.

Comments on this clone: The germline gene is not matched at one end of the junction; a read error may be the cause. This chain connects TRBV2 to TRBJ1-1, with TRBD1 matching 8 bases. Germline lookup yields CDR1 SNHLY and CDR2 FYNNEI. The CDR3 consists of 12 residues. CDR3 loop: CARRGQGIEAFF. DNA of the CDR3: TGTGCCCGCAGGGGGCAAGGTATTGAAGCTTTCTTT.

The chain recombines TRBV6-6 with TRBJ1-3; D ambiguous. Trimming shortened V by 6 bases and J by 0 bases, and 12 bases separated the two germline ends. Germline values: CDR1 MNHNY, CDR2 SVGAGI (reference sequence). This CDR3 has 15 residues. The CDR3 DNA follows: TGTGCCAGCAGCTATTCTGCCCCCTCTGGAAACACCATATATTTT. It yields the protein CASSYSAPSGNTIYF.

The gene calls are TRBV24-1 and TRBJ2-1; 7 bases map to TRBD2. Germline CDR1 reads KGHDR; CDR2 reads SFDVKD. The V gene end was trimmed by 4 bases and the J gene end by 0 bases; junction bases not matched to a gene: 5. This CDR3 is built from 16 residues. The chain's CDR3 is CATSDPGGSSYNEQFF. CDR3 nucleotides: TGTGCCACCAGTGACCCGGGCGGGAGCTCCTACAATGAGCAGTTCTTC.